This T cell receptor beta chain stems from a study of T cells in Graves' hyperthyroidism and ophthalmopathy. Study-level points and caveats: Ophthalmopathy was model-predicted a median about 6.9 months pre-onset. A 13 V-J model separated ophthalmopathy from stable hyperthyroidism.

Turning to this clonotype: Antigen: not known. A much more abundant neighbour one base away suggests this may be a read error.

There were TCR beta CDR3 regions amplified from RNA transcripts. HTBI primers were employed in a first-round RT-PCR of the TCR CDR3. A single record per CDR3 protein comes from TCRdb applying MiXCR to the multiplex PCR reads. The sample lists some 440,000 distinct CDR3 sequences, 15% to 18% occurring once. The sequenced sample consisted of blood. The TCR comes from a woman aged 18-35 years with Graves' hyperthyroidism.

Here the CDR3 reads CASSQDPASQSTGVGYTF. CDR3 DNA sequence: TGTGCCAGCAGCCAAGATCCTGCATCACAGAGCACAGGAGTGGGCTACACCTTC. The gene calls are TRBV4-2 and TRBJ1-2; a possible D gene is TRBD1 (5 bases). With 0 bases removed from V and 8 bases from J, the gap between germline ends came to 25 bases. In germline, CDR1 is LGHNA, CDR2 YNFKEQ. The CDR3 totals 18 residues.